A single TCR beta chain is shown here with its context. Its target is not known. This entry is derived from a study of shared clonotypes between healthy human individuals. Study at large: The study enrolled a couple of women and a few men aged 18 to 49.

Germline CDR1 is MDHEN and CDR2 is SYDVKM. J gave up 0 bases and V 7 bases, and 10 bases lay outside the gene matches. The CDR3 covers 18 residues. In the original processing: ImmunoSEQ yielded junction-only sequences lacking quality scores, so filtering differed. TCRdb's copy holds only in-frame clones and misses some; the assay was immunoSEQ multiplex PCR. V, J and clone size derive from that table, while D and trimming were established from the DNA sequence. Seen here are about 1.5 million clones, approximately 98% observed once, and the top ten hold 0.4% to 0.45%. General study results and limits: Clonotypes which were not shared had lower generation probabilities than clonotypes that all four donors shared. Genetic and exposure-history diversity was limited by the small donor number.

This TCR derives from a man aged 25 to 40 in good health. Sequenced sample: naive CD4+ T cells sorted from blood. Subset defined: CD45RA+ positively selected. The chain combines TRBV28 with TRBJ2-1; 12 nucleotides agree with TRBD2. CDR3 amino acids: CASKIRLAGDSSYNEQFF. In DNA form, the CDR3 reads TGTGCCAGCAAAATCAGACTAGCGGGGGATAGCTCCTACAATGAGCAGTTCTTC.